The 13 T cell receptor beta chains below were found in one sample sequenced in a study of cytomegalovirus exposure and HLA in healthy donors. Sequencing used immunoSEQ multiplex PCR; TCRdb keeps in-frame clones, though not all of them. The data contain 200,000 to 300,000 clones, roughly 87% of them singletons. Sequencing input: PBMCs. The receptors derive from a man aged 18-30 years in good health and CMV-seropositive.

The chain employs TRBV7-9 and TRBJ2-7; D is perhaps TRBD1 (5 bases). The germline gives CDR1 SEHNR, CDR2 FQNEAQ (reference sequence). The CDR3 is made up of 15 amino acids. Deletions cut 0 bases from V and 1 base from J, with 10 bases between. In nucleotides, the CDR3 is TGTGCCAGCAGCTTAGCAGGGGCACTTTCCTACGAGCAGTACTTC. Its translation: CASSLAGALSYEQYF.

The chain employs TRBV5-1 and TRBJ2-7; TRBD2 agrees at 9 bases. Looked up from germline, CDR1 is SGHRS and CDR2 is YFSETQ. Trimming removed 4 bases from V and 1 base from J; junction bases left unmatched: 3. The CDR3 spans 14 residues. The CDR3: CASSHLAGSYEQYF. The CDR3, as DNA: TGCGCCAGCAGCCACCTAGCGGGGTCCTACGAGCAGTACTTC. The full variable domain, in which reference TRBV5-1 and TRBJ2-7 provide the parts outside the CDR3, is KAGVTQTPRYLIKTRGQQVTLSCSPISGHRSVSWYQQTPGQGLQFLFEYFSETQRNKGNFPGRFSGRQFSNSRSEMNVSTLELGDSALYLCASSHLAGSYEQYFGPGTRLTVT.

The chain joins TRBV7-6 to TRBJ2-1; the D is unclear. This CDR3 comprises 13 residues. Trimming pared 1 base from V and 6 bases from J, leaving 7 bases between. CDR1 and CDR2 from the germline V gene are SGHVS and FNYEAQ. The CDR3 DNA sequence: TGTGCCAGCAGCTTAGTACGGTCCAATGAGCAGTTCTTC. Translated: CASSLVRSNEQFF.

This clone was counted once. The V call is TRBV5-8, the J call TRBJ1-5, with 9 bases aligning to TRBD1. V gave up 1 base and J gave up 5 bases; unmatched junction bases: 4. Germline V lookup: CDR1 SGHTS, CDR2 YDEGEE. The CDR3 has 15 amino acids. The CDR3 loop is CASSLLQGADQPQHF. CDR3 DNA: TGTGCCAGCAGCTTGTTACAGGGGGCTGATCAGCCCCAGCATTTT.

This clone was observed a few times. This sequence joins TRBV6-6 and TRBJ2-7; D is unclear. V was clipped by 5 bases and J by 1 base, with 3 bases between them. The CDR3 totals 11 residues. Germline CDR1 reads MNHNY; CDR2 reads SVGAGI (reference sequence). The CDR3: CASSTSYEQYF. DNA for the CDR3: TGTGCCAGCAGTACATCCTACGAGCAGTACTTC.

The chain links TRBV5-4 to TRBJ2-1; D is ambiguous. V was clipped by 4 bases and J by 7 bases, with 12 bases between them. This CDR3 is built from 13 residues. CDR1 and CDR2 (germline): SGHNT, YYREEE (reference sequence). The CDR3 coding sequence is TGTGCCAGCAGCCCAGGACCCGCGAATGAGCAGTTCTTC. Its translation: CASSPGPANEQFF.

The rearrangement links TRBV6-1 to TRBJ2-3, with TRBD2 matching over 10 bases. This CDR3 contains 15 residues. Germline CDR1 reads MNHNS; CDR2 reads SASEGT. V dropped 6 bases and J dropped 1; count of bases not matched to a gene: 4. The CDR3 region is CASRGSGRGTDTQYF. CDR3 coding DNA: TGTGCCAGCAGGGGCAGCGGGAGGGGCACAGATACGCAGTATTTT.

The chain employs TRBV5-6 and TRBJ1-2; possibly TRBD1 for D (5 bases). Between the trimmed V and J ends, which lost 0 bases and 7 bases, there was a span of 13 bases. Germline CDR1 SGHDT, CDR2 YYEEEE. The CDR3 totals 14 residues. The CDR3 DNA reads as TGTGCCAGCAGCTTGGTCAGGGCATTGGGTGGCTACACCTTC. Translating it yields CASSLVRALGGYTF.

This chain links TRBV30 with TRBJ2-1; D call uncertain. The V end lost 0 bases, the J end lost 0 bases, and 15 bases lay between the germline ends. The CDR3 covers 17 residues. The germline V gene has CDR1 GTSNPN and CDR2 SVGIG (reference sequence). The DNA of the CDR3 is TGTGCCTGGAGTGTCTCCCGACCCCGGAGCTCCTACAATGAGCAGTTCTTC. Encoded protein: CAWSVSRPRSSYNEQFF.

This clone occurred a few times. The chain links TRBV5-1 to TRBJ2-7, with 7 bases identical to TRBD1. This CDR3 is 14 amino acids long. CDR1 SGHRS and CDR2 YFSETQ come from the germline V gene. Trimming at V came to 4 bases and at J to 8 bases, leaving 12 bases not matched to a gene. The CDR3 nucleotides are TGCGCCAGCAGCCCCGGAGGACAGGACATGAAGCAGTACTTC. Amino acid sequence: CASSPGGQDMKQYF. The full variable domain, in which reference TRBV5-1 and TRBJ2-7 provide the parts outside the CDR3, is KAGVTQTPRYLIKTRGQQVTLSCSPISGHRSVSWYQQTPGQGLQFLFEYFSETQRNKGNFPGRFSGRQFSNSRSEMNVSTLELGDSALYLCASSPGGQDMKQYFGPGTRLTVT.

This chain connects TRBV5-6 to TRBJ2-2, with TRBD2 as a possible D gene (6 bases). V lost 0 bases, J lost 2 bases, and 17 bases lay in between. Per the germline V gene, CDR1 is SGHDT and CDR2 is YYEEEE. The CDR3 runs 18 residues. CDR3 sequence (DNA): TGTGCCAGCAGCTTGGGGGGACTTCCCACTTCCAACACCGGGGAGCTGTTTTTT. It translates to CASSLGGLPTSNTGELFF.

This rearrangement joins TRBV27 to TRBJ2-7, with D maybe TRBD1 (5 bases). The CDR3 is made up of 13 amino acids. The V end was cut by 6 bases, the J end by 1 base, with 10 bases between. Germline V lookup: CDR1 MNHEY, CDR2 SMNVEV (reference sequence). The CDR3 loop is CASSMGLSYEQYF. As DNA, the CDR3 is TGTGCCAGCAGCATGGGGCTTTCCTACGAGCAGTACTTC.

The rearrangement links TRBV7-6 to TRBJ2-3; D is uncertain. The germline gives CDR1 SGHVS, CDR2 FNYEAQ. The V end lost 2 bases, the J end lost 0 bases, and 6 bases lay between the germline ends. This CDR3 comprises 14 residues. CDR3 in DNA: TGTGCCAGCAGCTTAAGCCATAGCACAGATACGCAGTATTTT. Its protein product is CASSLSHSTDTQYF.